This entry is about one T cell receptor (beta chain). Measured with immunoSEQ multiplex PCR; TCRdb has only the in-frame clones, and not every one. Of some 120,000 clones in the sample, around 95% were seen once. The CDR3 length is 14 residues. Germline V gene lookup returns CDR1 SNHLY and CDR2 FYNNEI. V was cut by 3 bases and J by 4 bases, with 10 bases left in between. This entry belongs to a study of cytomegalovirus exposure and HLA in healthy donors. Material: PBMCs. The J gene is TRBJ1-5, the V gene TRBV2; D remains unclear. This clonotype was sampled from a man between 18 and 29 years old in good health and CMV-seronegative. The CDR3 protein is CASSELTENQPQHF. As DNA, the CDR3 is TGTGCCAGCAGTGAGCTCACAGAGAATCAGCCCCAGCATTTT.